These T cell receptor beta chains were read from a single sample in a study of T-cell reconstitution after alpha-beta-depleted transplantation in children. TCRdb re-called the PCR reads with MiXCR, one entry per CDR3 protein. The top ten hold 30% to 45% of the sample, which has 450,000 to 700,000 distinct CDR3 sequences, 25% to 30% seen once. Sequences were derived from PBMCs, sampled before TCRalphabeta/CD19-depleted stem cell transplant. These receptors all come from a boy younger than two with Wiskott-Aldrich syndrome, due to receive a stem cell transplant. Both conserved end residues are part of each CDR3. Fields, in order: D gene, clone size, J gene, V gene, CDR3 protein, CDR3 DNA. D genes are given only for firm matches. A clone size is listed for some rows: how often the clone was seen (once, few, many), or a class if it is expanded.

>NA|NA|TRBJ2-1|TRBV12-3/TRBV12-4
CASTNPPRVNEQFF
TGTGCCAGCACCAACCCGCCCAGGGTCAATGAGCAGTTCTTC
>TRBD2|NA|TRBJ2-1|TRBV10-3
CAIRAGTSGSAEQFF
TGTGCCATCAGAGCCGGGACTAGCGGGAGTGCTGAGCAGTTCTTC
>NA|NA|TRBJ1-2|TRBV5-5
CASSYSRGPAYYGYTF
TGTGCCAGCAGCTATAGCAGGGGCCCAGCTTACTATGGCTACACCTTC
>NA|NA|TRBJ2-6|TRBV5-1
CASSRDGAPSGANVLTF
TGCGCCAGCAGCCGGGACGGAGCACCTTCTGGGGCCAACGTCCTGACTTTC
>NA|once|TRBJ1-1|TRBV7-9
CASRRTRDPMNTEAFF
TGTGCCAGCAGACGTACCAGGGACCCGATGAACACTGAAGCTTTCTTT
>NA|NA|TRBJ2-1|TRBV20-1
CSARTVSSYNEQFF
TGCAGTGCTAGAACAGTGAGCTCCTACAATGAGCAGTTCTTC
>NA|few|TRBJ2-1|TRBV5-1
CASSLGTATSNEQFF
TGCGCCAGCAGCTTGGGAACGGCGACCTCCAATGAGCAGTTCTTC
>NA|NA|TRBJ1-6|TRBV5-1
CASSLSGRDSPLHF
TGCGCCAGCAGCTTGTCGGGGCGGGATTCACCCCTCCACTTT
>NA|few|TRBJ1-5|TRBV19
CASSAKQGKSNQPQHF
TGTGCCAGTAGTGCAAAGCAGGGGAAAAGCAATCAGCCCCAGCATTTT
>TRBD1|few|TRBJ1-5|TRBV6-2/TRBV6-3
CASRELLRGRNQPQHF
TGTGCCAGCAGAGAACTCCTCAGGGGGCGAAATCAGCCCCAGCATTTT
>NA|few|TRBJ1-2|TRBV20-1
CSAPAPGALYGYTF
TGCAGTGCTCCGGCCCCGGGGGCTCTCTATGGCTACACCTTC
>NA|NA|TRBJ1-5|TRBV20-1
CSARLGVSNQPQHF
TGCAGTGCTAGATTGGGGGTTAGCAATCAGCCCCAGCATTTT
>NA|NA|TRBJ2-5|TRBV12-3/TRBV12-4
CASSLFLGQQIAQYF
TGTGCCAGCAGTTTATTTCTGGGCCAACAGATAGCCCAGTACTTC
>NA|NA|TRBJ2-1|TRBV15
CATSRDLRQRDYNEQFF
TGTGCCACCAGCAGAGATCTCAGACAGAGGGACTACAATGAGCAGTTCTTC
>NA|NA|TRBJ2-4|TRBV29-1
CSGAAQATNIQYF
TGCAGCGGAGCCGCGCAGGCAACCAACATTCAGTACTTC
>TRBD1|NA|TRBJ2-5|TRBV5-1
CASDRGDRRETQYF
TGCGCCAGCGACAGGGGGGACCGCCGCGAGACCCAGTACTTC
>NA|NA|TRBJ2-1|TRBV7-2
CASSLSNPTQNEQFF
TGTGCCAGCAGCTTAAGTAACCCCACCCAAAATGAGCAGTTCTTC
>NA|NA|TRBJ2-7|TRBV5-1
CASSLGGSNYEQYF
TGCGCCAGCAGCTTGGGGGGGTCCAACTACGAGCAGTACTTC
>NA|once|TRBJ2-1|TRBV7-3
CASSLRGQGGEQFF
TGTGCCAGCAGCTTAAGAGGTCAGGGGGGTGAGCAGTTCTTC
>NA|NA|TRBJ2-7|TRBV29-1
CSVEEGAEQYF
TGCAGCGTTGAAGAGGGGGCGGAGCAGTACTTC
>NA|once|TRBJ1-1|TRBV12-3/TRBV12-4
CASSFILLDGNTEAFF
TGTGCCAGCAGTTTCATTCTCCTGGACGGAAACACTGAAGCTTTCTTT
>NA|NA|TRBJ2-1|TRBV20-1
CSARRGPPWNEQFF
TGCAGTGCTAGAAGGGGACCCCCATGGAATGAGCAGTTCTTC
>NA|few|TRBJ2-5|TRBV25-1
CASSEGATQYF
TGTGCCAGCAGTGAAGGCGCGACCCAGTACTTC
>NA|NA|TRBJ2-2|TRBV5-1
CASSQPGGELFF
TGCGCCAGCAGCCAGCCAGGCGGGGAGCTGTTTTTT
>TRBD1|few|TRBJ2-1|TRBV10-3
CAISKQGESYNEQFF
TGTGCCATCAGTAAACAGGGGGAGTCCTACAATGAGCAGTTCTTC
>TRBD2|NA|TRBJ2-7|TRBV6-5
CASSYSQLLAYEQYF
TGTGCCAGCAGTTACTCCCAATTACTAGCGTACGAGCAGTACTTC
>NA|NA|TRBJ2-5|TRBV5-1
CASSLQDETQYF
TGCGCCAGCAGCTTGCAAGACGAGACCCAGTACTTC
>NA|few|TRBJ2-1|TRBV5-1
CASSLVDPSYNEQFF
TGCGCCAGCAGCTTGGTGGACCCCTCCTACAATGAGCAGTTCTTC
>NA|few|TRBJ2-1|TRBV12-3/TRBV12-4
CASSRAGLALWNEQFF
TGTGCCAGCAGTCGCGCGGGGCTAGCTCTCTGGAATGAGCAGTTCTTC
>TRBD1|NA|TRBJ2-1|TRBV9
CASSVDRGIYNEQFF
TGTGCCAGCAGCGTAGACAGGGGGATCTACAATGAGCAGTTCTTC
>TRBD2|few|TRBJ2-2|TRBV12-3/TRBV12-4
CASRRTSGRTGELFF
TGTGCCAGCAGGCGGACTAGCGGGAGGACCGGGGAGCTGTTTTTT
>NA|NA|TRBJ2-3|TRBV5-5
CASSLVRGGGGGTDTQYF
TGTGCCAGCAGCTTGGTGCGTGGGGGAGGGGGGGGCACAGATACGCAGTATTTT
>NA|NA|TRBJ1-2|TRBV12-3/TRBV12-4
CASSTGYRGYTF
TGTGCCAGCAGTACAGGCTATCGGGGCTACACCTTC
>NA|few|TRBJ1-2|TRBV27
CASSLAADYGYTF
TGTGCCAGCAGTTTGGCCGCCGACTATGGCTACACCTTC
>TRBD1|NA|TRBJ1-1|TRBV6-1
CATGQGLNTEAFF
TGTGCCACCGGACAGGGCCTGAACACTGAAGCTTTCTTT
>TRBD2|few|TRBJ2-3|TRBV6-1
CASSEQLAGTDTQYF
TGTGCCAGCAGTGAACAACTAGCGGGAACAGATACGCAGTATTTT
>NA|NA|TRBJ1-3|TRBV12-3/TRBV12-4
CASSSFSSRNTIYF
TGTGCCAGCAGTTCGTTTTCCTCTCGGAACACCATATATTTT
>NA|NA|TRBJ2-1|TRBV5-1
CASSFKSNEQFF
TGCGCCAGCAGCTTTAAGTCCAATGAGCAGTTCTTC
>TRBD1|few|TRBJ2-5|TRBV11-2
CASSYGQGGETQYF
TGTGCCAGCAGCTACGGACAGGGTGGAGAGACCCAGTACTTC
>NA|few|TRBJ2-1|TRBV29-1
CSVPSRGSYNEQFF
TGCAGCGTGCCGTCTCGGGGCTCCTACAATGAGCAGTTCTTC